This T cell receptor beta chain was profiled in a study of blood T cell repertoires in COVID-19. In the study overall: The cDNA or gDNA used as material had been derived from T cells, B-cell-depleted T cells, or PBMCs.

The germline V gene encodes CDR1 SEHNR and CDR2 FQNEAQ (reference sequence). The CDR3 runs to 14 residues. After removal of 1 base from V and 9 bases from J, the junction contained 6 bases not matched to a gene. This clone was observed a handful of times. Assay: immunoSEQ multiplex PCR; the TCRdb copy retains only in-frame clones and omits some. The table shows roughly 220,000 clones, with roughly 84% occurring only once. The clonotype was recovered from a man aged 25-40 years with active or convalescent COVID-19. Source material: peripheral blood. The chain employs TRBV7-9 and TRBJ2-7; 10 bases line up with TRBD1. CDR3 residues: CASSLEGQGSRQYF. CDR3 bases: TGTGCCAGCAGCTTAGAGGGACAGGGGAGTCGGCAGTACTTC.